These 26 T cell receptor beta chains originate from one sample sequenced in a study of long-term antiretroviral therapy in people with HIV. Survey-level resolution applied to immunoSEQ assay v3.0. The table came from immunoSEQ multiplex PCR; TCRdb's copy has only in-frame clones and leaves some out. The data contain roughly 14,000 clones, 70% to 90% of them singletons. The specimen was unsorted PBMCs, collected about 2.4 years before starting antiretroviral therapy. These receptors were obtained from a woman aged 30 to 39 with HIV.

The gene calls are TRBV6-4 and TRBJ1-2; D gene uncertain. The CDR3 length is 15 residues. Germline V gives CDR1 MRHNA, CDR2 SNTAGT. The V gene lost 7 bases and the J gene lost 2 bases, with 17 bases spanning the gap. This chain's CDR3 is CASTPSGVGNYGYTF. In nucleotides, the CDR3 is TGTGCCAGCACTCCATCTGGGGTAGGGAACTATGGCTACACCTTC.

The chain uses TRBV13 and TRBJ1-4; D not resolved. The CDR3 has 12 amino acids. The germline V gene encodes CDR1 PRHDT and CDR2 FYEKMQ (reference sequence). The V gene lost 0 bases and the J gene lost 8 bases, with 4 bases spanning the gap. CDR3 DNA sequence: TGTGCCAGCAGCTTAGGTCGCGAAAAACTGTTTTTT. Its protein is CASSLGREKLFF.

This rearrangement joins TRBV5-1 to TRBJ1-1, with 9 nucleotides matching TRBD1. Germline CDR1 is SGHRS and CDR2 is YFSETQ. With 7 bases clipped from V and 4 bases from J, the junction kept 5 bases outside the gene matches. The CDR3 runs to 13 residues. CDR3: CASSGTGLTEAFF. CDR3 in DNA: TGCGCCAGCTCCGGGACAGGGCTCACTGAAGCTTTCTTT.

This chain connects TRBV27 to TRBJ1-2; D may be TRBD1 (6 bases). There are 14 residues in the CDR3. V lost 5 bases, J lost 4 bases, and 14 bases lay in between. CDR1 is MNHEY and CDR2 is SMNVEV in the germline V gene (reference sequence). The CDR3 spells CASSGSGTIYGYTF. CDR3 in DNA: TGTGCCAGCAGTGGATCCGGGACAATCTATGGCTACACCTTC.

This rearrangement joins TRBV5-5 to TRBJ1-1; D call uncertain. Per germline, CDR1 SGHKS and CDR2 YYEKEE (reference sequence). Trimming left V 0 bases short and J 0 bases short, with 9 bases between. The CDR3 runs 15 residues. CDR3 amino acids: CASSLGNALNTEAFF. DNA for the CDR3: TGTGCCAGCAGCTTGGGCAACGCATTGAACACTGAAGCTTTCTTT. Filled out from reference TRBV5-5 and TRBJ1-1, the complete variable domain reads DAGVTQSPTHLIKTRGQQVTLRCSPISGHKSVSWYQQVLGQGPQFIFQYYEKEERGRGNFPDRFSARQFPNYSSELNVNALLLGDSALYLCASSLGNALNTEAFFGQGTRLTVV.

The chain joins TRBV7-9 to TRBJ2-6, with 9 bases fitting TRBD1. The CDR3 extends over 19 amino acids. The V gene's germline CDR1 is SEHNR and CDR2 FQNEAQ (reference sequence). V gave up 6 bases and J gave up 2 bases; unmatched junction bases: 14. The CDR3 DNA follows: TGTGCCAGCAGATTAACTCTACAGGGGGCATTAGCTGGGGCCAACGTCCTGACTTTC. Encoded protein: CASRLTLQGALAGANVLTF.

This sequence joins TRBV19 and TRBJ1-5; tentatively, D is TRBD1 (5 bases). The V and J ends lost 3 bases and 4 bases respectively, with 25 bases between them. The germline V gene encodes CDR1 LNHDA and CDR2 SQIVND (reference sequence). This CDR3 spans 19 amino acids. CDR3 region: CASSMAGRSPAVWNQPQHF. CDR3 in DNA: TGTGCCAGTAGTATGGCGGGACGGAGCCCCGCAGTTTGGAATCAGCCCCAGCATTTT. Full variable domain (rest looked up from reference TRBV19 and TRBJ1-5): DGGITQSPKYLFRKEGQNVTLSCEQNLNHDAMYWYRQDPGQGLRLIYYSQIVNDFQKGDIAEGYSVSREKKESFPLTVTSAQKNPTAFYLCASSMAGRSPAVWNQPQHFGDGTRLSIL.

V usage is TRBV5-6 and J usage is TRBJ2-7, with no clear D. The CDR3 loop spans 14 amino acids. V gave up 3 bases and J gave up 5 bases, with 15 bases separating them. Germline CDR1 and CDR2: SGHDT and YYEEEE. The CDR3 DNA reads as TGTGCCAGCAGCTCGGTGCGCGTAAAGAACGAGCAGTACTTC. Translating it yields CASSSVRVKNEQYF. The variable domain in full, completed from reference TRBV5-6 and TRBJ2-7, reads DAGVTQSPTHLIKTRGQQVTLRCSPKSGHDTVSWYQQALGQGPQFIFQYYEEEERQRGNFPDRFSGHQFPNYSSELNVNALLLGDSALYLCASSSVRVKNEQYFGPGTRLTVT.

The chain joins TRBV27 to TRBJ2-2; D remains ambiguous. V gave up 2 bases and J gave up 5 bases, with 0 bases separating them. The CDR3 length is 11 residues. Germline lookup yields CDR1 MNHEY and CDR2 SMNVEV (reference sequence). DNA of the CDR3: TGTGCCAGCAGTTTAACCGGGGAGCTGTTTTTT. Its protein is CASSLTGELFF.

V is TRBV18 and J is TRBJ1-2; 9 bases line up with TRBD1. The CDR3 totals 17 residues. The germline V gene has CDR1 KGHSH and CDR2 LQKENI. V shed 3 bases and J 1 base; nucleotides not matched to a gene: 9. The CDR3 protein is CASSPRQGGLINYGYTF. CDR3 sequence (DNA): TGTGCCAGCTCACCTCGACAGGGGGGGTTGATTAACTATGGCTACACCTTC.

The chain employs TRBV7-9 and TRBJ2-7, with 10 nucleotides matching TRBD2. Germline-derived CDR1 and CDR2 are SEHNR and FQNEAQ (reference sequence). This CDR3 has 14 residues. J gave up 5 bases and V 3 bases, and 4 bases lay outside the gene matches. The CDR3 loop reads CASSLSGGADEQYF. Written as DNA, the CDR3 is TGTGCCAGCAGCTTGAGCGGGGGGGCAGACGAGCAGTACTTC.

The chain joins TRBV6-5 to TRBJ1-2; tentative D call: TRBD1 (5 bases). The ends were cut back, 2 bases at V and 0 bases at J, with 7 bases in the middle. CDR3 length equals 14 residues. The V gene's germline CDR1 is MNHEY and CDR2 SVGAGI. Here the CDR3 DNA reads TGTGCCAGCAGTTACCGGGGACCTAACTATGGCTACACCTTC. Protein sequence: CASSYRGPNYGYTF.

V and J are TRBV10-3 and TRBJ2-7; D may be TRBD1 (6 bases). V lost 3 bases and J 6 bases, leaving 18 bases between the germline ends. The CDR3 is 15 amino acids. CDR1 is ENHRY and CDR2 is SYGVKD in the germline V gene. The CDR3 spells CAISDRGGAGVEQYF. In DNA, the CDR3 is TGTGCCATCAGTGATCGTGGGGGCGCCGGTGTCGAGCAGTACTTC.

The chain links TRBV18 to TRBJ2-5, with D unclear. Germline V gene sequence: CDR1 KGHSH, CDR2 LQKENI. This CDR3 has 14 amino acids. V lost 3 bases and J 2 bases, leaving 10 bases between the germline ends. The CDR3 loop reads CASSPPNTQETQYF. In nucleotides, the CDR3 is TGTGCCAGCTCACCTCCGAACACTCAAGAGACCCAGTACTTC.

For the CDR3, the DNA is TGTGCCAGCAGCTCCAGTCGGACACCAACTAATGAAAAACTGTTTTTT. Its translation: CASSSSRTPTNEKLFF. V is TRBV7-9 and J is TRBJ1-4; a weak D match, TRBD1 (5 bases). The germline V gene has CDR1 SEHNR and CDR2 FQNEAQ (reference sequence). This CDR3 region has 16 residues. With 4 bases removed from V and 0 bases from J, the gap between germline ends came to 12 bases.

The gene calls are TRBV7-9 and TRBJ2-2, with D perhaps matching TRBD1 (6 bases). Deletions cut 4 bases from V and 0 bases from J, with 6 bases between. Per germline, CDR1 SEHNR and CDR2 FQNEAQ (reference sequence). There are 14 residues in the CDR3. The CDR3 DNA reads TGTGCCAGCAGCTGGGGGCCGAACACCGGGGAGCTGTTTTTT. As protein: CASSWGPNTGELFF.

The chain combines TRBV5-1 with TRBJ1-2, with 10 bases lining up with TRBD1. The germline CDR1 and CDR2 sequences are SGHRS and YFSETQ. This CDR3 contains 15 residues. V gave up 2 bases and J gave up 6 bases; unmatched junction bases: 7. The DNA for the CDR3 is TGCGCCAGCAGCTTAGAGGGGACAGGGGATCATGGCTACACCTTC. This codes for CASSLEGTGDHGYTF.

The gene calls are TRBV7-9 and TRBJ1-2, with D possibly being TRBD1 (5 bases). This CDR3 spans 14 amino acids. Germline V gene sequence: CDR1 SEHNR, CDR2 FQNEAQ (reference sequence). Trimming removed 2 bases at V and 5 bases at J, with 12 bases between. DNA for the CDR3: TGTGCCAGCAGCTTACAGGGTATGGGATATGGCTACACCTTC. Translation: CASSLQGMGYGYTF.

The gene calls are TRBV11-3 and TRBJ1-1; no definite D call. Germline CDR1 SGHNT, CDR2 YENEEA. The CDR3 is 13 amino acids. Trimming stripped 4 bases from V and 12 bases from J, with 18 bases between. The DNA for the CDR3 is TGTGCCAGCAGCTCAGTCCCGGGAGTAGAACCTTTCTTT. Its protein is CASSSVPGVEPFF.

This clone was recorded a few times. V gene TRBV5-1 combines with J gene TRBJ2-7; maybe TRBD2 (6 bases). Looked up from germline, CDR1 is SGHRS and CDR2 is YFSETQ. The CDR3 contains 16 residues. V was cut by 5 bases and J by 0 bases, with 18 bases left in between. The CDR3 is CASSPGTGDLSYEQYF. The CDR3 nucleotides read TGCGCCAGCAGTCCCGGGACGGGGGACCTCTCCTACGAGCAGTACTTC.

The V and J genes are TRBV6-5 and TRBJ1-2, with TRBD1 identical over 8 bases. Germline V gives CDR1 MNHEY, CDR2 SVGAGI. V trimming: 5 bases; J trimming: 7 bases; junction bases outside the gene matches: 9. CDR3 size: 14 residues. The CDR3, as DNA: TGTGCCAGCAGTCCGCAGCAGGGGGCGGGTGGCTACACCTTC. It codes for CASSPQQGAGGYTF.

This chain links TRBV6-1 with TRBJ1-1, with a possible D match to TRBD1 (5 bases). Germline V gives CDR1 MNHNS, CDR2 SASEGT. The CDR3 is 12 residues long. Trimming pared 6 bases from V and 0 bases from J, leaving 5 bases between. The CDR3 here is CASRTVNTEAFF. CDR3 nucleotides: TGTGCCAGCAGGACAGTGAACACTGAAGCTTTCTTT.

Only one count was recorded for this clone. The chain links TRBV6-6 to TRBJ1-5, with D unresolved. Trimming took 2 bases from V and 6 from J, leaving 11 bases between them. This CDR3 comprises 14 residues. Germline CDR1 is MNHNY and CDR2 is SVGAGI (reference sequence). The CDR3 sequence is CASSYSREGQPQHF. The DNA for the CDR3 is TGTGCCAGCAGTTACAGTCGGGAAGGTCAGCCCCAGCATTTT.

This chain links TRBV30 with TRBJ1-2; D might be TRBD1 (6 bases). Germline CDR1 and CDR2: GTSNPN and SVGIG (reference sequence). The CDR3 covers 11 residues. The V end lost 2 bases, the J end lost 13 bases, and 14 bases lay between the germline ends. CDR3 sequence reads: CAWSSGQPGTF. The CDR3 nucleotides are TGTGCCTGGAGTTCAGGACAGCCGGGCACCTTC.

The chain has TRBV10-3 and TRBJ2-2; 8 positions match TRBD2. Germline V gene sequence: CDR1 ENHRY, CDR2 SYGVKD. The trim removed 2 bases at V and 3 bases at J, leaving 5 bases unmatched. This CDR3 has 16 amino acids. This CDR3 is CAISERAGAYTGELFF. CDR3 DNA: TGTGCCATCAGTGAGAGAGCGGGGGCCTACACCGGGGAGCTGTTTTTT.

This clone has just one count. This sequence joins TRBV12-5 and TRBJ1-1; tentatively, D is TRBD1 (5 bases). V lost 7 bases to trimming and J lost 1 base, with 10 bases between them. Germline-derived CDR1 and CDR2 are LGHNT and FRNRAP. CDR3 length: 13 amino acids. The chain's CDR3 is CASVGDGNTEAFF. CDR3 DNA: TGTGCTAGTGTCGGGGACGGGAACACTGAAGCTTTCTTT.